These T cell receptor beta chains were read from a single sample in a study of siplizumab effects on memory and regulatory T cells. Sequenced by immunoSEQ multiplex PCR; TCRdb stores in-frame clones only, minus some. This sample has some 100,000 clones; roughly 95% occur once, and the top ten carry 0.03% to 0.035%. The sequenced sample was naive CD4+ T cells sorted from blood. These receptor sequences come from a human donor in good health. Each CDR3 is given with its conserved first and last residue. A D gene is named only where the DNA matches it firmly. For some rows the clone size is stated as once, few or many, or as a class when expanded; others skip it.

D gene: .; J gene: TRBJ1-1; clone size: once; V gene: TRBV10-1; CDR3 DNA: TGCGCCAGCAGTGAGTCATTTCCGGTGGCTTTCTTT; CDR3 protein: CASSESFPVAFF
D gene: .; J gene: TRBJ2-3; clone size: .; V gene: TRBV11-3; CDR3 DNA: TGTGCCAGCAGCGCCAGGGGAGATACGCAGTATTTT; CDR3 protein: CASSARGDTQYF
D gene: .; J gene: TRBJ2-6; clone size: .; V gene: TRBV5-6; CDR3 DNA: TGTGCCAGCAGCTTGGACAGGACCTACTCTGGGGCCAACGTCCTGACTTTC; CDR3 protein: CASSLDRTYSGANVLTF
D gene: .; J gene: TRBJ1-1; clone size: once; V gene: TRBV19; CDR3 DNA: TGTGCCAGTATGGAAAACAGACTGAACACTGAAGCTTTCTTT; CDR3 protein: CASMENRLNTEAFF
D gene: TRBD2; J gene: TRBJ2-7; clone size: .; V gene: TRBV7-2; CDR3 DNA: TGTGCCAGCAGCGCAATAGCGGGACCCTACGAGCAGTACTTC; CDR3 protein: CASSAIAGPYEQYF
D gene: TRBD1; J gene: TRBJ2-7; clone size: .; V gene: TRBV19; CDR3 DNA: TGTGCCAGCCATCCCTCCCGACAGGGGGAGATCTCCGAGCAGTACTTC; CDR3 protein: CASHPSRQGEISEQYF
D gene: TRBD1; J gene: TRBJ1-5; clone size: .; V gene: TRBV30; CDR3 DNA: TGTGCCTGGACGCTTGACAGGGGGGATCAGCCCCAGCATTTT; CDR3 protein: CAWTLDRGDQPQHF
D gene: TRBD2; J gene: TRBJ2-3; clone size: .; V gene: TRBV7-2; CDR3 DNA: TGTGCCAGCAGCTGGGGGACTAGCGGAACAGATACGCAGTATTTT; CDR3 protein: CASSWGTSGTDTQYF
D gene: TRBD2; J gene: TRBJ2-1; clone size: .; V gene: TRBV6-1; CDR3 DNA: TGTGCCAGCAGTGAAATAGCGGGGGGGCCAGGGGGTGAGCAGTTCTTC; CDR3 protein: CASSEIAGGPGGEQFF
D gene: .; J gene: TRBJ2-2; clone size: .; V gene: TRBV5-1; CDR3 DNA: TGCGCCAGCAGCCTCTGGACCTGGAACACCGGGGAGCTGTTTTTT; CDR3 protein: CASSLWTWNTGELFF
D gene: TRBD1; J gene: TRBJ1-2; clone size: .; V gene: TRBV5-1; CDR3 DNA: TGCGCCAGCAGCTTGGCAGGGGGCGCTAACTATGGCTACACCTTC; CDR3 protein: CASSLAGGANYGYTF
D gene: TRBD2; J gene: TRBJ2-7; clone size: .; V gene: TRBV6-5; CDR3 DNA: TGTGCCAGCAGTCCGAGCGGGGGCCGCTACGAGCAGTACTTC; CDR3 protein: CASSPSGGRYEQYF
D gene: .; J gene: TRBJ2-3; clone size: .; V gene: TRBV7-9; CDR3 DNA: TGTGCCATTCCGGGGGAGCGTGGCACAGATACGCAGTATTTT; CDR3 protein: CAIPGERGTDTQYF
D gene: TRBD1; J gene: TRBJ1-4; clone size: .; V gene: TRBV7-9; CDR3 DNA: TGTGCCAGCAGCTCAACACAGGGGGCGGACGAAAAACTGTTTTTT; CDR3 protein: CASSSTQGADEKLFF
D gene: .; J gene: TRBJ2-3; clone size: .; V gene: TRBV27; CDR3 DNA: TGTGCCAGCAGTTTAATGGGACGGAAGGATACGCAGTATTTT; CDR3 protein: CASSLMGRKDTQYF
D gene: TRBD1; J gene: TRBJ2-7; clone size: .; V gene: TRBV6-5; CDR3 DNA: TGTGCCAGCAGTTACGTTCCGGACAGGGGCCACGAGCAGTACTTC; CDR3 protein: CASSYVPDRGHEQYF
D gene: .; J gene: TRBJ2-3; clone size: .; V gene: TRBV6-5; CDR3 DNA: TGTGCCAGCAGCCCCGGACAGTTTACAGATACGCAGTATTTT; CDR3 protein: CASSPGQFTDTQYF
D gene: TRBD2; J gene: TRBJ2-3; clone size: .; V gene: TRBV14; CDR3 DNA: TGTGCCAGCAGCCCAGGACTAGCTCCCGATACGCAGTATTTT; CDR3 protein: CASSPGLAPDTQYF
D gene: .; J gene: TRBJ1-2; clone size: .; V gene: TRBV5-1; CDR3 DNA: TGCGCCAGCAGCCCCGGTGGGGGTTATGGCTACACCTTC; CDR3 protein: CASSPGGGYGYTF
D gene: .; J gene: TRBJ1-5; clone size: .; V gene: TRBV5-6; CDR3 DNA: TGTGCCAGCAGCTTCAAGGGAAGCAATCAGCCCCAGCATTTT; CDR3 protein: CASSFKGSNQPQHF
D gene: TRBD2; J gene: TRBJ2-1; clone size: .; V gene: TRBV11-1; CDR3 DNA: TGTGCCAGCAGCTTGGGCGGGGGAACGGGGTTCTTC; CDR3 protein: CASSLGGGTGFF
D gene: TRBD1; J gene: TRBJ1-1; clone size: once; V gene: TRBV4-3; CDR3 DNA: TGCGCCAGCAGCCAAGATCGACAGGGTATCTCTGAAGCTTTCTTT; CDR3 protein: CASSQDRQGISEAFF
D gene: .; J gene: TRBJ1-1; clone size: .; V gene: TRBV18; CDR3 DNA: TGTGCCAGCTCACCAACGACCGATCCGGGTGCAAACACTGAAGCTTTCTTT; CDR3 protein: CASSPTTDPGANTEAFF
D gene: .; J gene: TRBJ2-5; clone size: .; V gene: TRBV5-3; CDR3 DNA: TGTGCCAGGGCGGAGTGGTGTACGGGGAAAGAGACCCAGTACTTC; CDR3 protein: CARAEWCTGKETQYF
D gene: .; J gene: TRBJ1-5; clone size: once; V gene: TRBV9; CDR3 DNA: TGTGCCAGCAGCGTAGATGGGGGAGTAAAGCAGCCCCAGCATTTT; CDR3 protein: CASSVDGGVKQPQHF
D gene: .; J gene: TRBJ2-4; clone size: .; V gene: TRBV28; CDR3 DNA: TGTGCCAGCAGTTTACCGGGGGACCTAGCCAAAAACATTCAGTACTTC; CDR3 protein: CASSLPGDLAKNIQYF
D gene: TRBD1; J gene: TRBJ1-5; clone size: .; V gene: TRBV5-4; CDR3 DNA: TGTGCCAGCAGCTTCGGGACAGGGTATAGCAATCAGCCCCAGCATTTT; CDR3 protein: CASSFGTGYSNQPQHF
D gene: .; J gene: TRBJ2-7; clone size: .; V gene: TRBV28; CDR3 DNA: TGTGCCAGCAGTTCCCTATCAGGGTGGCAGTACTTC; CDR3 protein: CASSSLSGWQYF
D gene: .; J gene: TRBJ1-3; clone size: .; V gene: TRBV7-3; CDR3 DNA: TGTGCCAGCAGTGCCCAGGCGTTCCCTGGAAACACCATATATTTT; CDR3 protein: CASSAQAFPGNTIYF
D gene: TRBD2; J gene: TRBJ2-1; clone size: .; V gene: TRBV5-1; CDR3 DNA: TGCGCCAGCAGTGTTAGCGGGGGTTCGTATGAGCAGTTCTTC; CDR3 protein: CASSVSGGSYEQFF
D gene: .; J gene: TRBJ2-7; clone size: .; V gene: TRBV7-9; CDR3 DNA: TGTGCCAGCAGCTTAGTTACAGGGCGAGAGCAGTACTTC; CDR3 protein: CASSLVTGREQYF
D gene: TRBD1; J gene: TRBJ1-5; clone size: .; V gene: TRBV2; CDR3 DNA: TGTGCCAGCACCGGACAGGATGGCCAGCCCCAGCATTTT; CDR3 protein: CASTGQDGQPQHF
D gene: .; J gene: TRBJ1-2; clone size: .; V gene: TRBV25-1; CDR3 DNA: TGTGCCAGCAGTGAATCGAAACGGGGGGCGGACTATGGCTACACCTTC; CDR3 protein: CASSESKRGADYGYTF
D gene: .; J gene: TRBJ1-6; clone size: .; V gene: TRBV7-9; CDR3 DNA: TGTGCCAGCAGCTTCGTAAACTATTCACCCCTCCACTTT; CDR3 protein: CASSFVNYSPLHF
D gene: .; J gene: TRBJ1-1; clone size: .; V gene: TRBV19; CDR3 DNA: TGTGCCAGTACTTCTACGGGAGGGGGAAACACTGAAGCTTTCTTT; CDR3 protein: CASTSTGGGNTEAFF
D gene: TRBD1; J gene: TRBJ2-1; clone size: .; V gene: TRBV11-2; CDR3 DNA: TGTGCCAGCAGCTTAGCAGGGGGCAATGAGCAGTTCTTC; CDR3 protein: CASSLAGGNEQFF
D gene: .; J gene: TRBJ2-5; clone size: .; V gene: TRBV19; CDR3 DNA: TGTGCCAGTAAGGTAGCGGAGGCAGGGAAACAAGAGACCCAGTACTTC; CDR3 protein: CASKVAEAGKQETQYF
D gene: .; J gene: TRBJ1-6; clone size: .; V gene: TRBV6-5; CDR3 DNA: TGTGCCAGTACAGCCCGTGGTAATTCACCCCTCCACTTT; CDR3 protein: CASTARGNSPLHF
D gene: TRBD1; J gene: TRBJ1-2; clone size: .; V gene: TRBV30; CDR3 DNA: TGTGCCTGGAGTGTACTACAGGGGAATGGCTACACCTTC; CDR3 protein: CAWSVLQGNGYTF
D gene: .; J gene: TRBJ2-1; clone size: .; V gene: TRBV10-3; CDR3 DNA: TGTGCCATCAGTGAGTCGTTCATGGGAAGCGTGGGGTCGGCTGAGCAGTTCTTC; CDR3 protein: CAISESFMGSVGSAEQFF
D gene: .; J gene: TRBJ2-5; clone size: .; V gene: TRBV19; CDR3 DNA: TGTGCCAGTAGTATAGGAACGGCAGGCATTGAGACCCAGTACTTC; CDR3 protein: CASSIGTAGIETQYF
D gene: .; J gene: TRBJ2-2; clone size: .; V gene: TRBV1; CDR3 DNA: TGCACCAGCAGCCCTGGCCGAGCGGCCCAGGGGGACACCGGGGAGCTGTTTTTT; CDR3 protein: CTSSPGRAAQGDTGELFF
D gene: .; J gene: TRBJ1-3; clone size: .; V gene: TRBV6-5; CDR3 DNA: TGTGCCAGCAGTTTCAGGACAGCACCCGGAAACACCATATATTTT; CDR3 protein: CASSFRTAPGNTIYF
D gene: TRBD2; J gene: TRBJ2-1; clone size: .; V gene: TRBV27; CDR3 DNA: TGTGCCAGCAGTCCGACCTTAGGCGGGGGGTACTACAATGAGCAGTTCTTC; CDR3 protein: CASSPTLGGGYYNEQFF
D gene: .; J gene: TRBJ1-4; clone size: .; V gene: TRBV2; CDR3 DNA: TGTGCCAGCAGTGACAGAGGATCAACTAATGAAAAACTGTTTTTT; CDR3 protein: CASSDRGSTNEKLFF
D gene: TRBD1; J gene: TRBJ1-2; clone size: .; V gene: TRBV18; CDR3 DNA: TGTGCCAGCTCACTGGGGACAGGGGGCGACTATGGCTACACCTTC; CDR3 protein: CASSLGTGGDYGYTF
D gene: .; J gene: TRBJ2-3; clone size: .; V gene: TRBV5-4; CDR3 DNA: TGTGCCAGCAGCTTGACCAGCACAGATACGCAGTATTTT; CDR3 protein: CASSLTSTDTQYF
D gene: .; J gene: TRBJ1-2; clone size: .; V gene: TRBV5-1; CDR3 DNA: TGCGCCAGCGGCGTTGAGGGGCTACATGGCTACACCTTC; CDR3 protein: CASGVEGLHGYTF
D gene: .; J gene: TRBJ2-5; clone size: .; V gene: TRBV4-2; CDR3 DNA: TGTGCCAGCAGCCAAGAAGTACTACAAGAGACCCAGTACTTC; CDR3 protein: CASSQEVLQETQYF
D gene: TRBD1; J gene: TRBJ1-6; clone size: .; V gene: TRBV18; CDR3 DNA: TGTGCCAGCTCACCTGGGACAGGGGTTGGGTCACCCCTCCACTTT; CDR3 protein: CASSPGTGVGSPLHF
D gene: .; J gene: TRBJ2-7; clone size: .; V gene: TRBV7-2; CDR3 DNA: TGTGCCAGCAGCTTAGGGACAATGGGCGACGAGCAGTACTTC; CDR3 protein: CASSLGTMGDEQYF